The rows below give T cell receptor beta chains drawn from one sample of a study of post-analysis software for immune sequencing data. From the PCR reads, TCRdb called clonotypes with MiXCR, one entry per CDR3 protein. The sample contains 750,000 to 900,000 distinct CDR3 sequences, roughly 46% of which appear only once. The sample comprised blood. The receptor set was obtained from a girl aged 10 to 17 with multiple sclerosis. The CDR3 runs from the conserved cysteine through the conserved F or W. Fields, in order: CDR3 DNA, CDR3 protein, clone size, D gene, J gene, V gene. The D gene is left open where the match is weak. Size values are once, few and many counts, or a class for expanded clones, and some rows have none.

TGTGCCAGCAGCAACGGGAGAGTTGAGCAGTTCTTC | CASSNGRVEQFF | NA | NA | TRBJ2-1 | TRBV12-3/TRBV12-4
TGCAGCGTTGAACCGCTATATAGCACAGATACGCAGTATTTT | CSVEPLYSTDTQYF | few | NA | TRBJ2-3 | TRBV29-1
TGTGCCACCAGCTCCGGGACCACACCAGGACCCCTCCACTTT | CATSSGTTPGPLHF | NA | NA | TRBJ1-6 | TRBV15
TGCAGCCGTTTACCAGCAGTGGGTGAAAAACTGTTTTTT | CSRLPAVGEKLFF | NA | NA | TRBJ1-4 | TRBV29-1
TGTGCCAGCAGCTTTGGGGTTAGGGGGCAAGAGACCCAGTACTTC | CASSFGVRGQETQYF | NA | NA | TRBJ2-5 | TRBV5-6
TGTGCCACCAGTGAGCCGAGGGGGGACACAGATACGCAGTATTTT | CATSEPRGDTDTQYF | few | NA | TRBJ2-3 | TRBV24-1
TGTGCCATCACTAGGGACACCTTCACCGGGGAGCTGTTTTTT | CAITRDTFTGELFF | NA | NA | TRBJ2-2 | TRBV10-3
TGCAGTGCTAGGGCCTCCGGGACTAGCGGCCAAGAGACCCAGTACTTC | CSARASGTSGQETQYF | many | TRBD2 | TRBJ2-5 | TRBV20-1
TGTGCCAGCAGTCCCACCTCTGGACTATGGAGCTCCTACGAGCAGTACTTC | CASSPTSGLWSSYEQYF | few | NA | TRBJ2-7 | TRBV27
TGCAGTGCTAGATGGCTAGCGGGAGTCAATGAGCAGTTCTTC | CSARWLAGVNEQFF | NA | TRBD2 | TRBJ2-1 | TRBV20-1
TGTGCCAGCAGCTTACTGACTAGCGGGAGCTGGCCAGATACGCAGTATTTT | CASSLLTSGSWPDTQYF | few | TRBD2 | TRBJ2-3 | TRBV11-2
TGTGCCTGGAGCCAAAATGAGCAGTTCTTC | CAWSQNEQFF | NA | NA | TRBJ2-1 | TRBV30
TGTGCCAGCAGCTCTCCCGGTAGGGACGGAGGACCCGTCGGGAGAGTGGAGACCCAGTACTTC | CASSSPGRDGGPVGRVETQYF | NA | NA | TRBJ2-5 | TRBV6-1
TGTGCCAGCAGCTTAGGCGAATCGAGGGACGGGGAGTACTTC | CASSLGESRDGEYF | few | NA | TRBJ2-5 | TRBV7-9
TGTGCCAGCTCCCTGGGACTAGCTGAGGCCGAGCAGTACTTC | CASSLGLAEAEQYF | NA | TRBD2 | TRBJ2-7 | TRBV12-3/TRBV12-4